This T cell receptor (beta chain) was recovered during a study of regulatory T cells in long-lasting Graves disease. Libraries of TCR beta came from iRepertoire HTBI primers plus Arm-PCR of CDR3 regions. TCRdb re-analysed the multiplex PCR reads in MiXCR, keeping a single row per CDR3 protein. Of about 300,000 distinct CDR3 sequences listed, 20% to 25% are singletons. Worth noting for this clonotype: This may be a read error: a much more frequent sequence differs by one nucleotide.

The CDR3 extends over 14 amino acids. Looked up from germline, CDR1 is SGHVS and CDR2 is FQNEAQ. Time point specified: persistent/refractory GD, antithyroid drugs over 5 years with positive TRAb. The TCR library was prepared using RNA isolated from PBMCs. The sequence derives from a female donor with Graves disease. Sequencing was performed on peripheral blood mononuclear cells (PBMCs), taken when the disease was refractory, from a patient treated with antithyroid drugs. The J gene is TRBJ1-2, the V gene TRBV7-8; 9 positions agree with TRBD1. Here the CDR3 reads CASSTNTGGGGYSF. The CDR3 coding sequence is TGTGCCAGCAGCACCAATACAGGGGGCGGTGGCTACTCCTTC.